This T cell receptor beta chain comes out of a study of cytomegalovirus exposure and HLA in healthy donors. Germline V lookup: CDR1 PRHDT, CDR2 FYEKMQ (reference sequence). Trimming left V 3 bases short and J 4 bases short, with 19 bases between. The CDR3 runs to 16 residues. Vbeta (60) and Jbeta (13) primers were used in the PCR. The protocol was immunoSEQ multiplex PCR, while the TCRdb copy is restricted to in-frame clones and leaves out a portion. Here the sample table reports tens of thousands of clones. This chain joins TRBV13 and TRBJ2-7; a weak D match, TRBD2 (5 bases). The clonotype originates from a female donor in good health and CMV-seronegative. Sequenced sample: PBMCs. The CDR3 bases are TGTGCCAGCAGCTTGGGCTCGGGGAATCCTCTTTACGAGCAGTACTTC. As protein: CASSLGSGNPLYEQYF. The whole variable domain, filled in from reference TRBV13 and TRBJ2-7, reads AAGVIQSPRHLIKEKRETATLKCYPIPRHDTVYWYQQGPGQDPQFLISFYEKMQSDKGSIPDRFSAQQFSDYHSELNMSSLELGDSALYFCASSLGSGNPLYEQYFGPGTRLTVT.